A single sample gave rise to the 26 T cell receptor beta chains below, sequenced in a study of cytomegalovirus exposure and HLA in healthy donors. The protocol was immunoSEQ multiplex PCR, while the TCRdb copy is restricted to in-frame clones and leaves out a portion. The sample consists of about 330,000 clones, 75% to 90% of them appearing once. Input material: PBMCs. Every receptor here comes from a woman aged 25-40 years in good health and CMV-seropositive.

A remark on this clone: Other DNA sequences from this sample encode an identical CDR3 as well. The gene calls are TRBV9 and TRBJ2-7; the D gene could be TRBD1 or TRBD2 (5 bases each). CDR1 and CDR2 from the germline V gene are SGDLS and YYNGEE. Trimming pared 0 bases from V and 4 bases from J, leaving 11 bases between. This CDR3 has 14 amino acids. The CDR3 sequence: CASSVAGQTYEQYF. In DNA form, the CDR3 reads TGTGCCAGCAGCGTAGCGGGGCAGACATACGAGCAGTACTTC.

The CDR3, as DNA: TGTGCCAGCAGCGTAGACGACGGACCCTATTCACCCCTCCACTTT. Translation gives CASSVDDGPYSPLHF. This chain links TRBV9 with TRBJ1-6; D unresolved. CDR1 is SGDLS, CDR2 YYNGEE, per germline. CDR3 length: 15 amino acids. The ends were cut back, 0 bases at V and 8 bases at J, with 12 bases in the middle.

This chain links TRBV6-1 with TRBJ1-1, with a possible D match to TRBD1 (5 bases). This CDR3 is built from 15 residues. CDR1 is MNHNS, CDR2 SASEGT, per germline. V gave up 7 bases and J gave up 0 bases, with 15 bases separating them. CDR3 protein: CASTKPGRMNTEAFF. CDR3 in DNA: TGTGCCAGCACAAAACCGGGACGTATGAACACTGAAGCTTTCTTT.

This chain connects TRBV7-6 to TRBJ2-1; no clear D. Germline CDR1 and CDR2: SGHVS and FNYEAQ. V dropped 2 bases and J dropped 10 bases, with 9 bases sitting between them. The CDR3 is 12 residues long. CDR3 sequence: CASSLKGREQFF. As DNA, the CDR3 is TGTGCCAGCAGCTTAAAGGGTAGGGAGCAGTTCTTC.

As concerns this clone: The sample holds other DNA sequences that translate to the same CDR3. In DNA, the CDR3 is TGTGCCAGCAGCGTATCGGGGACAGAGACCCAGTACTTC. Residues: CASSVSGTETQYF. This sequence joins TRBV9 and TRBJ2-5; D could derive from TRBD1 or TRBD2 (5 bases each). The CDR3 spans 13 residues. Trimming cost V 1 base and J 4 bases, with 8 bases left between them. The germline gives CDR1 SGDLS, CDR2 YYNGEE.

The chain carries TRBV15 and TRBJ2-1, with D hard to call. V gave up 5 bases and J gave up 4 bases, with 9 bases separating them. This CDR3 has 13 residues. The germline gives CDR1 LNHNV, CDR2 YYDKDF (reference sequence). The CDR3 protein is CATSGEGYNEQFF. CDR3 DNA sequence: TGTGCCACCAGCGGGGAAGGGTACAATGAGCAGTTCTTC.

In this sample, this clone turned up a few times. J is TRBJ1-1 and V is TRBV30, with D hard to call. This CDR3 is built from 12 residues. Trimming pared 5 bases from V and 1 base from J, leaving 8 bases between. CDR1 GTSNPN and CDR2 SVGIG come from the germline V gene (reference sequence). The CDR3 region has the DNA TGTGCCTGGTCAGCGGGGAACACTGAAGCTTTCTTT. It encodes CAWSAGNTEAFF.

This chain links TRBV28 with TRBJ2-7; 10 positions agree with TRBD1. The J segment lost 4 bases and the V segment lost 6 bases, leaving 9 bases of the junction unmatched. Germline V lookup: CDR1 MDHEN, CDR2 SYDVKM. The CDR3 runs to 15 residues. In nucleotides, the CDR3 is TGTGCCAGCAGCCCCTTCGCGGACAGGGGGTACGAGCAGTACTTC. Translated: CASSPFADRGYEQYF.

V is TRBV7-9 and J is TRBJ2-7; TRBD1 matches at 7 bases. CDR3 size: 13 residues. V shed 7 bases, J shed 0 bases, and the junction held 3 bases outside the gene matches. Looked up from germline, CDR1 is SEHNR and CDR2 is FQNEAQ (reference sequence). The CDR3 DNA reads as TGTGCCAGCAACCGGGACAGCTCCTACGAGCAGTACTTC. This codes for CASNRDSSYEQYF.

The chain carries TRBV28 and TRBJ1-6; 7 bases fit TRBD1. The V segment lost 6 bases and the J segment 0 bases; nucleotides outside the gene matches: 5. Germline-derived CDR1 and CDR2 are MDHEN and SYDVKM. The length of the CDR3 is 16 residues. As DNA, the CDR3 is TGTGCCAGCAGACCGGACAGGACCTCCTATAATTCACCCCTCCACTTT. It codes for CASRPDRTSYNSPLHF.

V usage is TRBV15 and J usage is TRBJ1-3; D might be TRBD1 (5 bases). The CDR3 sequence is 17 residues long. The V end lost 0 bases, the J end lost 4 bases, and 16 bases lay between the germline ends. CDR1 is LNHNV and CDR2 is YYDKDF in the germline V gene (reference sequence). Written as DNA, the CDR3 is TGTGCCACCAGCAGAGATGTGGGACGGGCGTTAGGAAACACCATATATTTT. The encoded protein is CATSRDVGRALGNTIYF.

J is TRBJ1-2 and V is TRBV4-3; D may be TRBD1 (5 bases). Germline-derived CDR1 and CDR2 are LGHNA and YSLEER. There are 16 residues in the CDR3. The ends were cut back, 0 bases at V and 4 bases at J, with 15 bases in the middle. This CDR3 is CASSQDHTPGSYGYTF. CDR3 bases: TGCGCCAGCAGCCAAGACCATACTCCAGGGAGCTATGGCTACACCTTC.

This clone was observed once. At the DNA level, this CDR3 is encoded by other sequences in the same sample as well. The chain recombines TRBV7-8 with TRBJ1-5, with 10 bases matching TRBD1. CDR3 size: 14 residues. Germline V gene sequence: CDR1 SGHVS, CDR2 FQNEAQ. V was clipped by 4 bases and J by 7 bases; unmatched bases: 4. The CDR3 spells CASSSDRGGQPQHF. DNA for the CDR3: TGTGCCAGCAGCTCGGACAGGGGGGGACAGCCCCAGCATTTT. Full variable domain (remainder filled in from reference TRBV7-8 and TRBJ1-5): GAGVSQSPRYKVAKRGQDVALRCDPISGHVSLFWYQQALGQGPEFLTYFQNEAQLDKSGLPSDRFFAERPEGSVSTLKIQRTQQEDSAVYLCASSSDRGGQPQHFGDGTRLSIL.

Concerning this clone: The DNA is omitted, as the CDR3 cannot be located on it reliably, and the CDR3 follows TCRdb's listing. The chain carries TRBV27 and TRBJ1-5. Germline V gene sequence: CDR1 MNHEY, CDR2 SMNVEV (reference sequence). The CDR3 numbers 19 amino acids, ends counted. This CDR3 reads CASSYLDTSISPSILFKHF.

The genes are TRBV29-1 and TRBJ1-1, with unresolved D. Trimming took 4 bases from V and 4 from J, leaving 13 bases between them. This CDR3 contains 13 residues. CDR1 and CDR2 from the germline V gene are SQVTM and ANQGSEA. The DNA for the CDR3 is TGCAGCGTTGGGAACGGGTGGAGCACTGAAGCTTTCTTT. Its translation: CSVGNGWSTEAFF.

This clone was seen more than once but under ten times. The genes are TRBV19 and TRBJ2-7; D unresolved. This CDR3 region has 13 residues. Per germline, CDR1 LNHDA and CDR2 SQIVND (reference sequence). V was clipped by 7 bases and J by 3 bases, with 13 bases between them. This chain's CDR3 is CASKDGLGYEQYF. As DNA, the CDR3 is TGTGCCAGTAAGGATGGGTTGGGCTACGAGCAGTACTTC.

This chain's CDR3 is CASSYGGNQPQHF. CDR3 DNA: TGTGCCAGCAGTTACGGCGGGAATCAGCCCCAGCATTTT. V gene TRBV6-5 combines with J gene TRBJ1-5, with D unclear. CDR1 MNHEY and CDR2 SVGAGI come from the germline V gene. Trimming removed 2 bases at V and 4 bases at J, with 6 bases between. This CDR3 is built from 13 residues.

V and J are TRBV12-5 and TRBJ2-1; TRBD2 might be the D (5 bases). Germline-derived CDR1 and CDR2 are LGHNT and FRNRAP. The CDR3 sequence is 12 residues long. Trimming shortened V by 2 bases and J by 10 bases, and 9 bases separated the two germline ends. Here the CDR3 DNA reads TGTGCTAGTGGTTTGTCCGGGATCGAGCAGTTCTTC. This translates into CASGLSGIEQFF.

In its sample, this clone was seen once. CDR3 in DNA: TGTGCCACCAGCAGAGACGGACAGCCTTTGGGGGCCCAGTACTTC. Translating gives CATSRDGQPLGAQYF. The rearrangement uses TRBV15 and TRBJ2-5; a weak D match, TRBD1 (6 bases). Trimming cost V 0 bases and J 9 bases, with 17 bases left between them. This CDR3 has 15 amino acids. Germline V CDR1 and CDR2: LNHNV, YYDKDF (reference sequence).

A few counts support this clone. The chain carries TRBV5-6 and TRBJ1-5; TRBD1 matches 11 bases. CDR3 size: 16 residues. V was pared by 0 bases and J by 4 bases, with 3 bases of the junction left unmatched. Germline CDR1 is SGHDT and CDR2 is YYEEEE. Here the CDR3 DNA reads TGTGCCAGCAGCTTGGTAGGGGACAGGGGGAATCAGCCCCAGCATTTT. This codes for CASSLVGDRGNQPQHF.

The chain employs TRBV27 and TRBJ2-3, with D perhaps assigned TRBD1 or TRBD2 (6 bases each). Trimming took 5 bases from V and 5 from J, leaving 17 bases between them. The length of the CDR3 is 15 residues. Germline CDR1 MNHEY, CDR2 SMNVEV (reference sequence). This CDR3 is CASSRDRWREDTQYF. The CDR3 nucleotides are TGTGCCAGCAGTCGTGACAGGTGGCGGGAAGATACGCAGTATTTT.

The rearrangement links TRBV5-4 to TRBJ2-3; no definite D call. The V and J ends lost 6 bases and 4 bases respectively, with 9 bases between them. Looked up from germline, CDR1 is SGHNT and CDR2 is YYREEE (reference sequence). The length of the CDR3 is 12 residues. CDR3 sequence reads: CASKGRADTQYF. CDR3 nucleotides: TGTGCCAGCAAGGGTAGGGCAGATACGCAGTATTTT.

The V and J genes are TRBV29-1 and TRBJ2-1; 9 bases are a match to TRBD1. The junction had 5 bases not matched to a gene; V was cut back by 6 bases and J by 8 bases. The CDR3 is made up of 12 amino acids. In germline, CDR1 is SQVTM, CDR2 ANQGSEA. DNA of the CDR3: TGCAGCGTCCCGGGACAGGGCTATGAGCAGTTCTTC. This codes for CSVPGQGYEQFF.

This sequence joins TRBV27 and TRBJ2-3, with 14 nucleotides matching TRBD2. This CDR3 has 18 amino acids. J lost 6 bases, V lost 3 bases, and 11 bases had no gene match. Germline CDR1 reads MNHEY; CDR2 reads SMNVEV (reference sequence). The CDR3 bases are TGTGCCAGCAGTTTCCTTAAGGGGACTAGCGGGAGTCGGGATACGCAGTATTTT. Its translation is CASSFLKGTSGSRDTQYF.

CDR3 in amino acids: CASSIVRGLIQHF. DNA of the CDR3: TGTGCCAGTAGTATAGTGAGAGGACTAATCCAGCATTTT. The rearrangement links TRBV19 to TRBJ1-5; D gene unclear. CDR3 size: 13 residues. V was pared by 1 base and J by 12 bases, with 13 bases between. Germline lookup yields CDR1 LNHDA and CDR2 SQIVND (reference sequence).

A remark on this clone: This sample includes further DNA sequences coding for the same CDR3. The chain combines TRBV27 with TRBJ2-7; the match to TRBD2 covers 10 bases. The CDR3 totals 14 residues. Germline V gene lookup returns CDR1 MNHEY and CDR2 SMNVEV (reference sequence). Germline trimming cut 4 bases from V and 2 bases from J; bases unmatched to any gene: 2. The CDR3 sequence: CASSSGLAAYEQYF. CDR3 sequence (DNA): TGTGCCAGCAGTTCCGGACTAGCGGCCTACGAGCAGTACTTC.